The rows below give T cell receptor beta chains drawn from one sample of a study of T cell responses to AZD1222 COVID-19 vaccine. Generated by immunoSEQ multiplex PCR, the TCRdb table keeps only in-frame clones and is missing some. The sample shows about 140,000 clones, and over 2% sits with its ten largest clones. Sequencing input: peripheral blood. Source of these receptors: an adult in good health. Both conserved end residues are part of each CDR3. Fields, in order: J gene, D gene, V gene, CDR3 DNA, CDR3 protein. A D gene is named only where the DNA matches it firmly.

J gene: TRBJ1-1; D gene: TRBD1; V gene: TRBV5-1; CDR3 DNA: TGCGCCAGCAGCTTGCCCGGGACAGGGGCCCCTTTCTTT; CDR3 protein: CASSLPGTGAPFF
J gene: TRBJ2-5; D gene: TRBD2; V gene: TRBV10-3; CDR3 DNA: TGTGCCATCAGTGAAGGAGTAGCGGGGGAAGAGACCCAGTACTTC; CDR3 protein: CAISEGVAGEETQYF
J gene: TRBJ1-1; D gene: TRBD1; V gene: TRBV4-3; CDR3 DNA: TGCGCCAGCAGCCAAAGGACAGGGGACACTGAAGCTTTCTTT; CDR3 protein: CASSQRTGDTEAFF
J gene: TRBJ1-1; D gene: -; V gene: TRBV29-1; CDR3 DNA: TGCAGCGGACGAAACCGGGCCCCGAACACTGAAGCTTTCTTT; CDR3 protein: CSGRNRAPNTEAFF
J gene: TRBJ1-6; D gene: -; V gene: TRBV19; CDR3 DNA: TGTGCCAGTAGTACCGAGTTGGATTCACCCCTCCACTTT; CDR3 protein: CASSTELDSPLHF
J gene: TRBJ2-5; D gene: TRBD1; V gene: TRBV7-9; CDR3 DNA: TGTGCCAGCAGCTTTGGGGACAGGGCGGCCCAGTACTTC; CDR3 protein: CASSFGDRAAQYF
J gene: TRBJ1-4; D gene: -; V gene: TRBV21-1; CDR3 DNA: TGTGCCAGCACCATAGACCGGGACGATGGCGAAAAACTGTTTTTT; CDR3 protein: CASTIDRDDGEKLFF
J gene: TRBJ1-4; D gene: -; V gene: TRBV12-5; CDR3 DNA: TGTGCTAGTGGTTTGGTACCCGATACTGAAAAACTGTTTTTT; CDR3 protein: CASGLVPDTEKLFF
J gene: TRBJ1-2; D gene: TRBD1; V gene: TRBV6-5; CDR3 DNA: TGTGCCAGCAGTTACCCTGGACAGGCCACCTATGGCTACACCTTC; CDR3 protein: CASSYPGQATYGYTF
J gene: TRBJ2-5; D gene: -; V gene: TRBV15; CDR3 DNA: TGTGCCACCAGCAGAGATGCACTCAGCGAAGTATCGGAGACCCAGTACTTC; CDR3 protein: CATSRDALSEVSETQYF
J gene: TRBJ1-5; D gene: -; V gene: TRBV12-3/TRBV12-4; CDR3 DNA: TGTGCCAGCAGTCTGACCCATCAGCCCCAGCATTTT; CDR3 protein: CASSLTHQPQHF
J gene: TRBJ1-6; D gene: -; V gene: TRBV24-1; CDR3 DNA: TGTGCCACCAGTGACCGACAGTTTTATAATTCACCCCTCCACTTT; CDR3 protein: CATSDRQFYNSPLHF
J gene: TRBJ1-5; D gene: TRBD1; V gene: TRBV12-3/TRBV12-4; CDR3 DNA: TGTGCCAGCAGTGAACAGGGGATACAGCCCCAGCATTTT; CDR3 protein: CASSEQGIQPQHF
J gene: TRBJ1-2; D gene: -; V gene: TRBV14; CDR3 DNA: TGTGCCAGCAGCCAAGGGCCGCGGATCGGCTACACCTTC; CDR3 protein: CASSQGPRIGYTF
J gene: TRBJ2-5; D gene: -; V gene: TRBV27; CDR3 DNA: TGTGCCAGCAGTTTAAGTTACAGGTTAGAGACCCAGTACTTC; CDR3 protein: CASSLSYRLETQYF
J gene: TRBJ1-2; D gene: -; V gene: TRBV18; CDR3 DNA: TGTGCCAGCTCACCACTTCCCCGGGATGGCTACACCTTC; CDR3 protein: CASSPLPRDGYTF
J gene: TRBJ1-1; D gene: -; V gene: TRBV19; CDR3 DNA: TGTGCCAGTAGTATAGGGCCGAGCTTTGAAGCTTTCTTT; CDR3 protein: CASSIGPSFEAFF
J gene: TRBJ1-6; D gene: -; V gene: TRBV28; CDR3 DNA: TGTGCCAGCAGTCCCCCCAGGGGACCCCTCCACTTT; CDR3 protein: CASSPPRGPLHF
J gene: TRBJ1-2; D gene: -; V gene: TRBV6-1; CDR3 DNA: TGTGCCAGCAGTGGTTGGCTAAGGACAGATACCTTTAACTATGGCTACACCTTC; CDR3 protein: CASSGWLRTDTFNYGYTF
J gene: TRBJ1-2; D gene: -; V gene: TRBV4-1; CDR3 DNA: TGCGCCAGCAGCCAGAGGGTCGGACAAGAAAGAAACTATGGCTACACCTTC; CDR3 protein: CASSQRVGQERNYGYTF
J gene: TRBJ2-2; D gene: -; V gene: TRBV19; CDR3 DNA: TGTGCCAGTAGTATCGGCCTGGCGAACACCGGGGAGCTGTTTTTT; CDR3 protein: CASSIGLANTGELFF
J gene: TRBJ2-7; D gene: TRBD2; V gene: TRBV7-9; CDR3 DNA: TGTGCCAGCAGCCCTAGCGGGACCTACGAGCAGTACTTC; CDR3 protein: CASSPSGTYEQYF
J gene: TRBJ1-3; D gene: TRBD1; V gene: TRBV9; CDR3 DNA: TGTGCCAGCAGCCCGACAGGGGACTCTGGAAACACCATATATTTT; CDR3 protein: CASSPTGDSGNTIYF
J gene: TRBJ1-2; D gene: -; V gene: TRBV11-3; CDR3 DNA: TGTGCCAGCAGCTTAGGGGCCTGGGCATGGTATGGCTACACCTTC; CDR3 protein: CASSLGAWAWYGYTF
J gene: TRBJ1-1; D gene: TRBD1; V gene: TRBV9; CDR3 DNA: TGTGCCAGCAGCTATAGTAGGGACAGGGGGTTGGGGAACACTGAAGCTTTCTTT; CDR3 protein: CASSYSRDRGLGNTEAFF
J gene: TRBJ2-1; D gene: TRBD1; V gene: TRBV6-1; CDR3 DNA: TGTGCCAGCAGCGAAGGGGAGACAGGGGTACGCAATGAGCAGTTCTTC; CDR3 protein: CASSEGETGVRNEQFF
J gene: TRBJ2-3; D gene: -; V gene: TRBV3-1/TRBV3-2; CDR3 DNA: TGTGCCAGCAGCCAAGCGCGGGGTGGTGATACGCAGTATTTT; CDR3 protein: CASSQARGGDTQYF
J gene: TRBJ2-1; D gene: TRBD2; V gene: TRBV7-3; CDR3 DNA: TGTGCCACGGGGACTAGCGGGGGCCAAGCCTACAATGAGCAGTTCTTC; CDR3 protein: CATGTSGGQAYNEQFF
J gene: TRBJ2-7; D gene: -; V gene: TRBV7-2; CDR3 DNA: TGTGCCAGCAGTCCGGGGCCACCGCCAAACTACGAGCAGTACTTC; CDR3 protein: CASSPGPPPNYEQYF
J gene: TRBJ1-5; D gene: -; V gene: TRBV19; CDR3 DNA: TGTGCCAGTTCTACAGAGGGGCCCCAGCATTTT; CDR3 protein: CASSTEGPQHF
J gene: TRBJ1-6; D gene: TRBD1; V gene: TRBV27; CDR3 DNA: TGTGCCAGCAGTTTTTCCCAGGGGGCAAATTCACCCCTCCACTTT; CDR3 protein: CASSFSQGANSPLHF
J gene: TRBJ2-7; D gene: -; V gene: TRBV29-1; CDR3 DNA: TGCAGCGTTGAAGGATACAGGACAGGGACTAACTACGAGCAGTACTTC; CDR3 protein: CSVEGYRTGTNYEQYF
J gene: TRBJ1-2; D gene: -; V gene: TRBV12-3/TRBV12-4; CDR3 DNA: TGTGCCAGCAGTTTTTGGGGCGCGGATGGCAACACCTTC; CDR3 protein: CASSFWGADGNTF
J gene: TRBJ1-4; D gene: TRBD1; V gene: TRBV6-5; CDR3 DNA: TGTGCCAGCAGCCCGACAGGGGCTAATGAAAAACTGTTTTTT; CDR3 protein: CASSPTGANEKLFF
J gene: TRBJ2-5; D gene: TRBD2; V gene: TRBV6-2/TRBV6-3; CDR3 DNA: TGTGCCAGCAGTCGACTAGCGCGAGAGACCCAGTACTTC; CDR3 protein: CASSRLARETQYF
J gene: TRBJ2-3; D gene: TRBD2; V gene: TRBV9; CDR3 DNA: TGTGCCAGCAGCGTCGGACTAGCGGAAGGATATACGCAGTATTTT; CDR3 protein: CASSVGLAEGYTQYF
J gene: TRBJ2-2; D gene: -; V gene: TRBV21-1; CDR3 DNA: TGTGCCAGCAGCTCACAATGGACAGGGGCTGGGGGCGGGGAGCTGTTTTTT; CDR3 protein: CASSSQWTGAGGGELFF
J gene: TRBJ2-2; D gene: -; V gene: TRBV9; CDR3 DNA: -; CDR3 protein: CASRVGPGGANTGELFF
J gene: TRBJ1-2; D gene: -; V gene: TRBV5-4; CDR3 DNA: TGTGCCAGCAGCTTGGTCGGACAGACCGCCAGTACCTTC; CDR3 protein: CASSLVGQTASTF
J gene: TRBJ1-2; D gene: -; V gene: TRBV12-3/TRBV12-4; CDR3 DNA: TGTGCCAGCAGTTTAGTACCCAACTATGGCTACACCTTC; CDR3 protein: CASSLVPNYGYTF
J gene: TRBJ2-1; D gene: -; V gene: TRBV7-3; CDR3 DNA: TGTGCCAGCAGCCCACTGCGGGGCTGGAGCTCCTACAATGAGCAGTTCTTC; CDR3 protein: CASSPLRGWSSYNEQFF
J gene: TRBJ1-5; D gene: -; V gene: TRBV15; CDR3 DNA: TGTGCCACCAGCAGAGATCTGAACAGGGTAAATCAGCCCCAGCATTTT; CDR3 protein: CATSRDLNRVNQPQHF
J gene: TRBJ1-2; D gene: -; V gene: TRBV12-1; CDR3 DNA: TGTGCCAGCAGCTTTGACCCTGTCAAACAGGGGGTTTATGGCTACACCTTC; CDR3 protein: CASSFDPVKQGVYGYTF
J gene: TRBJ1-1; D gene: -; V gene: TRBV7-2; CDR3 DNA: TGTGCCAGCAGCTTACGGAAAAAGAGCACTGAAGCTTTCTTT; CDR3 protein: CASSLRKKSTEAFF
J gene: TRBJ2-7; D gene: TRBD1; V gene: TRBV12-3/TRBV12-4; CDR3 DNA: TGTGCCAGCAGTTTCCGACAGGGCTACGAGCAGTACTTC; CDR3 protein: CASSFRQGYEQYF
J gene: TRBJ1-1; D gene: -; V gene: TRBV6-5; CDR3 DNA: TGTGCCAGCTGGGTAACTTGGGCGGGGAACACTGAAGCTTTCTTT; CDR3 protein: CASWVTWAGNTEAFF
J gene: TRBJ1-5; D gene: -; V gene: TRBV28; CDR3 DNA: TGTGCCAGCAGTTTGAGAGGAGGAATAAGCAATCAGCCCCAGCATTTT; CDR3 protein: CASSLRGGISNQPQHF
J gene: TRBJ2-3; D gene: -; V gene: TRBV4-1; CDR3 DNA: TGCGCCAGCAGACCACCAAACAGAGATACGCAGTATTTT; CDR3 protein: CASRPPNRDTQYF
J gene: TRBJ1-1; D gene: -; V gene: TRBV20-1; CDR3 DNA: TGCAGTGCTAGTCAGATGTTCGGGGTAAGCACTGAAGCTTTCTTT; CDR3 protein: CSASQMFGVSTEAFF
J gene: TRBJ1-5; D gene: TRBD1; V gene: TRBV6-2/TRBV6-3; CDR3 DNA: TGTGCCAGCAGTGCCGAGGGGGCCCAGCCCCAGCATTTT; CDR3 protein: CASSAEGAQPQHF